The table lists the clone carrying this T cell receptor beta chain with a count of one. Clones were read by immunoSEQ multiplex PCR, and TCRdb kept only the in-frame ones, dropping some. The table lists about 100,000 clones, around 95% of them singletons. The data were taken from a study of technical replicates of blood from a handful of donors. The CDR3 has 14 amino acids. V gave up 5 bases and J gave up 4 bases, with 14 bases separating them. Germline V gene lookup returns CDR1 SNHLY and CDR2 FYNNEI. The clonotype was recovered from a human donor in good health. The chain has TRBV2 and TRBJ1-1; tentative D call: TRBD1 (5 bases). Specimen: T cells isolated from PBMCs. CDR3 DNA sequence: TGTGCCAGCAGTTGGGGCGCGGGGGGCACTGAAGCTTTCTTT. Amino acids: CASSWGAGGTEAFF.